The 21 T cell receptor beta chains below were found in one sample sequenced in a study of CD8 T cells in Susac syndrome. RNA amounts of about 0.5 to 1 ug underwent reverse transcription with random hexamers. TCRdb reprocessed the immunoSEQ multiplex PCR reads via MiXCR and lists one record per CDR3 protein. This table has 150,000 to 200,000 distinct CDR3 sequences, more than 90% appearing once. The sample taken for sequencing was CD4+ T cells from PBMCs. The source is a human donor with Susac syndrome.

This chain links TRBV9 with TRBJ1-2; D call uncertain. The V gene's germline CDR1 is SGDLS and CDR2 YYNGEE. The CDR3 is 16 residues long. V lost 3 bases and J lost 2, with 17 bases in between. The CDR3 protein is CASSGPRTPGNYGYTF. As DNA, the CDR3 is TGTGCCAGCAGCGGGCCCCGGACTCCGGGGAACTATGGCTACACCTTC.

The rearrangement joins TRBV29-1 to TRBJ1-2; 7 nucleotides agree with TRBD1. Germline CDR1 is SQVTM and CDR2 is ANQGSEA. The V gene end was trimmed by 6 bases and the J gene end by 5 bases; junction bases not matched to a gene: 9. CDR3 length: 13 residues. The CDR3 sequence: CSVRQGVEYGYTF. CDR3 nucleotide sequence: TGCAGCGTGCGACAGGGAGTCGAGTATGGCTACACCTTC.

V is TRBV6-2 or TRBV6-3 and J is TRBJ2-1; D gene unclear. This CDR3 has 18 amino acids. V dropped 0 bases and J dropped 8 bases, with 23 bases sitting between them. Per the germline V gene, CDR1 is MNHEY and CDR2 is SVGEGT. The CDR3 nucleotides are TGTGCCAGCAGTTACTCGATCGTGGCTGCCCGATCTCTCCATGAGCAGTTCTTC. Its translation: CASSYSIVAARSLHEQFF.

This chain connects TRBV7-3 to TRBJ2-1; D perhaps matches TRBD2 (6 bases). V lost 3 bases and J lost 6, with 12 bases in between. Germline assignment: CDR1 SGHTA and CDR2 FQGTGA. The CDR3 contains 14 residues. The CDR3 coding sequence is TGTGCCAGCAGCTTGGCGGGGAGCACCAATGAGCAGTTCTTC. Its translation is CASSLAGSTNEQFF.

The V and J genes are TRBV24-1 and TRBJ2-3; D is possibly TRBD2 (6 bases). With 3 bases removed from V and 2 bases from J, the gap between germline ends came to 14 bases. The CDR3 covers 16 residues. Germline loops: CDR1 KGHDR, CDR2 SFDVKD. The CDR3 sequence is CATSDSGGDNTDTQYF. CDR3 coding DNA: TGTGCCACCAGTGATAGTGGCGGGGATAACACAGATACGCAGTATTTT.

The chain recombines TRBV9 with TRBJ1-1; D is possibly TRBD1 (5 bases). This CDR3 region has 16 residues. The V gene's germline CDR1 is SGDLS and CDR2 YYNGEE. Trimming took off 0 bases at V and 4 bases at J, with 16 bases between the two ends. In nucleotides, the CDR3 is TGTGCCAGCAGCGTAGTTTCAGGGAATCTCGGCACTGAAGCTTTCTTT. Residues: CASSVVSGNLGTEAFF.

The V gene is TRBV29-1, the J gene TRBJ2-4, with D maybe TRBD2 (5 bases). This CDR3 comprises 16 residues. Deletions cut 0 bases from V and 8 bases from J, with 20 bases between. Germline CDR1 and CDR2: SQVTM and ANQGSEA. CDR3 DNA: TGCAGCGTTGAAGAGACGAGGCGACGGGGTAGAGACATTCAGTACTTC. It specifies CSVEETRRRGRDIQYF.

J is TRBJ2-7 and V is TRBV28; 7 bases are shared with TRBD1. Germline values: CDR1 MDHEN, CDR2 SYDVKM. CDR3 length: 15 amino acids. V shed 7 bases, J shed 6 bases, and the junction held 15 bases outside the gene matches. In DNA, the CDR3 is TGTGCCAGCACCTTGCTGCCCGGGACAGTACGCGAGCAGTACTTC. Translating it yields CASTLLPGTVREQYF. Full variable domain (rest looked up from reference TRBV28 and TRBJ2-7): DVKVTQSSRYLVKRTGEKVFLECVQDMDHENMFWYRQDPGLGLRLIYFSYDVKMKEKGDIPEGYSVSREKKERFSLILESASTNQTSMYLCASTLLPGTVREQYFGPGTRLTVT.

The V and J genes are TRBV12-3 or TRBV12-4 and TRBJ2-7; possibly TRBD1 or TRBD2 for D (6 bases each). Trimming cost V 1 base and J 2 bases, with 12 bases left between them. This CDR3 is built from 15 residues. CDR3 sequence: CASSLGRGLPYEQYF. The CDR3 DNA sequence: TGTGCCAGCAGTTTAGGACGGGGGCTACCCTACGAGCAGTACTTC.

In DNA, the CDR3 is TGTGCCAGCAGTGACCAGGGACAGGGCGAGGGAGGCTACACCTTC. Protein sequence: CASSDQGQGEGGYTF. The chain is built from TRBV28 and TRBJ1-2; TRBD1 agrees at 9 bases. Unmatched junction bases numbered 12, after V lost 5 bases and J lost 8 bases. CDR3 length equals 15 residues. The germline V gene has CDR1 MDHEN and CDR2 SYDVKM.

V and J are TRBV19 and TRBJ1-2, with D tentatively TRBD1 (5 bases). This CDR3 has 12 amino acids. Germline CDR1 LNHDA, CDR2 SQIVND (reference sequence). Trimming stripped 7 bases from V and 8 bases from J, with 14 bases between. The CDR3 region has the DNA TGTGCCAGTATCCAGGCGCAGGGCGGCTACACCTTC. Its translation: CASIQAQGGYTF.

The rearrangement uses TRBV12-3 or TRBV12-4 and TRBJ1-1, with D perhaps matching TRBD1 (5 bases). Trimming stripped 6 bases from V and 5 bases from J, with 13 bases between. This CDR3 is 13 amino acids long. CDR3: CASRGDLITEAFF. CDR3 nucleotides: TGTGCCAGCAGAGGGGACCTAATTACTGAAGCTTTCTTT.

This rearrangement joins TRBV5-6 to TRBJ2-2, with D maybe TRBD1 (6 bases). This CDR3 contains 17 residues. CDR1 and CDR2 (germline): SGHDT, YYEEEE. Trimming left V 5 bases short and J 2 bases short, with 19 bases between. The CDR3 is CASSSPTGYSNTGELFF. The DNA of the CDR3 is TGTGCCAGCAGTTCACCTACAGGGTATTCCAACACCGGGGAGCTGTTTTTT. The full variable domain, completed using reference TRBV5-6 and TRBJ2-2, is DAGVTQSPTHLIKTRGQQVTLRCSPKSGHDTVSWYQQALGQGPQFIFQYYEEEERQRGNFPDRFSGHQFPNYSSELNVNALLLGDSALYLCASSSPTGYSNTGELFFGEGSRLTVL.

In nucleotides, the CDR3 is TGTGCCAGCAGTTACTCCGGGACTAGCAAGGAGACCCAGTACTTC. Its protein product is CASSYSGTSKETQYF. The chain is built from TRBV6-5 and TRBJ2-5; 9 positions agree with TRBD2. The CDR3 is 15 residues long. Trimming took 0 bases from V and 5 from J; bases not matched to a gene: 4. Per the germline V gene, CDR1 is MNHEY and CDR2 is SVGAGI.

This chain links TRBV30 with TRBJ2-1; TRBD1 matches 7 bases. Germline values: CDR1 GTSNPN, CDR2 SVGIG (reference sequence). V lost 5 bases to trimming and J lost 9 bases; unmatched junction nucleotides: 7. The CDR3 consists of 12 residues. DNA of the CDR3: TGTGCCTGGTCGACAGGGAGAAGTGAGCAGTTCTTC. Translation gives CAWSTGRSEQFF.

The rearrangement joins TRBV12-3 or TRBV12-4 to TRBJ2-7, with D perhaps TRBD1 (5 bases). V shed 7 bases and J shed 6 bases, with 13 bases lying between them. The CDR3 covers 12 residues. CDR3 residues: CASTILGLEQYF. The CDR3 DNA sequence: TGTGCCAGCACCATTTTGGGGCTCGAGCAGTACTTC.

The chain employs TRBV20-1 and TRBJ1-2, with D unclear. Trimming removed 5 bases at V and 7 bases at J, with 14 bases between. The CDR3 sequence is 12 residues long. CDR1 is DFQATT and CDR2 is SNEGSKA in the germline V gene (reference sequence). The CDR3 region has the DNA TGCAGTGCTCTCGGATCAGAACGTGGCTACACCTTC. It codes for CSALGSERGYTF.

The V and J genes are TRBV20-1 and TRBJ1-6; D perhaps matches TRBD1 (5 bases). The CDR3 is 13 residues long. Looked up from germline, CDR1 is DFQATT and CDR2 is SNEGSKA (reference sequence). Trimming removed 3 bases at V and 7 bases at J, with 10 bases between. CDR3 sequence: CSARKGNNSPLHF. CDR3 coding DNA: TGCAGTGCTAGGAAGGGGAACAATTCACCCCTCCACTTT.

The chain has TRBV5-1 and TRBJ2-7; D remains ambiguous. The CDR3 is 13 amino acids. Trimming took off 4 bases at V and 2 bases at J, with 10 bases between the two ends. CDR1 is SGHRS, CDR2 YFSETQ, per germline. The CDR3 region has the DNA TGCGCCAGCAGCCCTATGGAACCCTACGAGCAGTACTTC. Translated: CASSPMEPYEQYF.

The chain links TRBV9 to TRBJ2-3, with 8 bases identical to TRBD1. With V trimmed by 4 bases and J by 1 base, 11 bases remained unmatched. The CDR3 has 17 amino acids. Germline CDR1 reads SGDLS; CDR2 reads YYNGEE. CDR3 sequence: CASSPNPGGSGTDTQYF. The CDR3 nucleotides are TGTGCCAGCAGCCCTAACCCAGGGGGCTCTGGCACAGATACGCAGTATTTT.

The genes are TRBV12-3 or TRBV12-4 and TRBJ1-5; weak D call: TRBD1 (5 bases). CDR3 size: 14 residues. Trimming pared 7 bases from V and 6 bases from J, leaving 16 bases between. The CDR3 DNA follows: TGTGCCAGCACCTCAGGAGGGGTGGGTCAGCCCCAGCATTTT. Its translation: CASTSGGVGQPQHF.